A selection of T cell receptor beta chains follows, all from one sample in a study of blood T cells in healthy people across ages. Via MiXCR, TCRdb re-called the 5' RACE reads, giving one row per CDR3 protein. The data show around 1,700,000 distinct CDR3 sequences, 28% seen once. Sequenced input: blood. These receptors originate from a woman in her thirties in good health. The CDR3 runs from the conserved cysteine through the conserved F or W. The D gene is left open where the match is weak. A row's size may be missing; if present it is once, few, many or a size class.

cdr3_aa cdr3_nt clone_size d_call j_call v_call
CARSLARRREAKNIQYF TGTGCCAGAAGCTTGGCCCGACGAAGGGAGGCCAAAAACATTCAGTACTTC few NA TRBJ2-4 TRBV5-3
CASRQGGANCGYTF TGTGCCAGCCGACAGGGGGGAGCTAACTGTGGCTACACCTTC NA TRBD1 TRBJ1-2 TRBV6-1
CAISDGHQDNNEQFF TGTGCCATCAGTGATGGACATCAAGATAACAATGAGCAGTTCTTC many NA TRBJ2-1 TRBV10-3
CASSVESGNRYNEQFF TGTGCCAGCAGCGTGGAATCCGGGAATCGGTACAATGAGCAGTTCTTC few NA TRBJ2-1 TRBV9
CASSRDPGNSYNEQFF TGCGCCAGCAGCCGAGATCCGGGCAACTCCTACAATGAGCAGTTCTTC many NA TRBJ2-1 TRBV4-1
CASLGTNQETQYF TGTGCCAGCCTGGGGACTAACCAAGAGACCCAGTACTTC many TRBD2 TRBJ2-5 TRBV6-5
CASSLGEGKFTEAFF TGCGCCAGCAGCTTGGGTGAGGGGAAATTCACTGAAGCTTTCTTT once NA TRBJ1-1 TRBV5-1
CASTWGGGGHTYGYTF TGTGCCAGCACCTGGGGAGGGGGCGGCCATACCTATGGCTACACCTTC many TRBD1 TRBJ1-2 TRBV12-3/TRBV12-4
CAISESVPNYGYTF TGTGCCATCAGTGAGTCGGTACCTAACTATGGCTACACCTTC NA NA TRBJ1-2 TRBV10-3
CSVLLAGRGGEQFF TGCAGCGTGCTACTAGCGGGAAGAGGGGGTGAGCAGTTCTTC NA TRBD2 TRBJ2-1 TRBV29-1
CASSPLRDREQETQYF TGTGCCAGCAGTCCACTCCGGGACAGGGAACAAGAGACCCAGTACTTC NA TRBD1 TRBJ2-5 TRBV6-6
CASSPIWARGQYEQFF TGTGCCAGCTCACCAATTTGGGCCAGGGGGCAGTATGAGCAGTTCTTC NA TRBD1 TRBJ2-1 TRBV18
CAWSAQGGSNQPQHF TGTGCCTGGAGTGCACAGGGGGGGAGCAATCAGCCCCAGCATTTT NA TRBD1 TRBJ1-5 TRBV30
CASSIGGVPETQYF TGTGCCAGCAGCATAGGGGGAGTCCCAGAGACCCAGTACTTC few NA TRBJ2-5 TRBV7-3
CASSFTSGGGEQFF TGTGCCAGCAGTTTTACTAGCGGGGGGGGTGAGCAGTTCTTC NA TRBD2 TRBJ2-1 TRBV12-3/TRBV12-4
CASGSGQASGANVLTF TGTGCCAGCGGCTCAGGACAGGCGTCTGGGGCCAACGTCCTGACTTTC NA TRBD1 TRBJ2-6 TRBV9
CSAERGSGQETQYF TGCAGTGCCGAGCGTGGGAGCGGTCAAGAGACCCAGTACTTC few NA TRBJ2-5 TRBV20-1
CASSSTRGNQPQHF TGTGCCAGCAGCTCCACAAGAGGCAATCAGCCCCAGCATTTT few NA TRBJ1-5 TRBV12-3/TRBV12-4
CASSLQGQGNSPLHF TGTGCCAGCAGCTTACAGGGACAGGGTAACTCACCCCTCCACTTT few TRBD1 TRBJ1-6 TRBV7-2
CASSPPGGQGNEQFF TGTGCCAGCAGCCCCCCTGGGGGGCAGGGCAATGAGCAGTTCTTC NA NA TRBJ2-1 TRBV7-9
CAGSFRTGPAFF TGTGCCGGCAGCTTCAGGACCGGGCCAGCTTTCTTT NA NA TRBJ1-1 TRBV5-6
CASSPRGVGGETQYF TGTGCCAGCAGCCCACGGGGGGTAGGAGGAGAGACCCAGTACTTC NA TRBD2 TRBJ2-5 TRBV9
CASNPGYLTDTQYF TGTGCCAGCAATCCTGGTTATCTCACAGATACGCAGTATTTT NA NA TRBJ2-3 TRBV3-1
CASRAGGVNEQFF TGTGCCAGCCGGGCTGGTGGTGTCAATGAGCAGTTCTTC NA NA TRBJ2-1 TRBV27
CASRVRPAKNIQYF TGTGCCAGCAGGGTAAGACCAGCCAAAAACATTCAGTACTTC few NA TRBJ2-4 TRBV12-3/TRBV12-4
CSVEGGENQPQHF TGCAGTGTCGAGGGGGGAGAGAATCAGCCCCAGCATTTT few NA TRBJ1-5 TRBV20-1
CASSYKGTSVFSYEQYF TGTGCCAGCAGCTATAAGGGGACTAGCGTGTTCTCCTACGAGCAGTACTTC NA TRBD2 TRBJ2-7 TRBV7-2
CASSLASSPEPSKGYTF TGTGCCAGCAGCTTAGCGTCGAGCCCTGAGCCTTCTAAGGGCTACACCTTC NA NA TRBJ1-2 TRBV7-2
CNVAGQNQETQYF TGCAACGTTGCGGGACAGAACCAAGAGACCCAGTACTTC NA NA TRBJ2-5 TRBV29-1
CASSQGSGSGRYEQYF TGCGCCAGCAGCCAAGGGAGTGGTAGCGGGAGATACGAGCAGTACTTC many TRBD2 TRBJ2-7 TRBV4-3
CASSPSTENIQYF TGTGCCAGCAGCCCCTCCACGGAAAACATTCAGTACTTC many NA TRBJ2-4 TRBV12-3/TRBV12-4
CAIMEGEGTEAFF TGTGCCATCATGGAGGGAGAGGGCACTGAAGCTTTCTTT NA NA TRBJ1-1 TRBV10-3
CSARGDLRETQYF TGCAGTGCTAGGGGAGACTTGAGAGAGACCCAGTACTTC once NA TRBJ2-5 TRBV20-1
CASRRVAASYGYTF TGTGCCAGCAGGAGGGTGGCGGCGTCCTATGGCTACACCTTC NA NA TRBJ1-2 TRBV28
CASSSTGEEDEKLFF TGCGCCAGCAGCTCAACAGGGGAGGAGGACGAAAAACTGTTTTTT once TRBD1 TRBJ1-4 TRBV5-1
CASRKWGEETQYF TGTGCCAGTCGCAAGTGGGGTGAAGAGACCCAGTACTTC few NA TRBJ2-5 TRBV6-5
CSAGGVRYGYTF TGCAGTGCTGGGGGGGTTAGGTATGGCTACACCTTC few NA TRBJ1-2 TRBV20-1
CASSLAMGLAGHNEQYF TGTGCCAGCAGCTTGGCGATGGGACTAGCGGGGCACAATGAGCAGTACTTC NA TRBD2 TRBJ2-7 TRBV5-6
CSARTGESSYGYTF TGCAGTGCTAGGACAGGGGAATCCTCCTATGGCTACACCTTC NA TRBD1 TRBJ1-2 TRBV20-1
CSAKTSGGSYNEQFF TGCAGTGCTAAGACTAGCGGGGGTTCCTACAATGAGCAGTTCTTC NA TRBD2 TRBJ2-1 TRBV20-1
CASSAVAGKETQYF TGTGCCAGCTCGGCGGTCGCGGGGAAGGAGACCCAGTACTTC NA NA TRBJ2-5 TRBV18
CASSPDSQGAGSGYTF TGCGCCAGCAGCCCCGACTCTCAAGGCGCCGGCTCTGGCTACACCTTC NA NA TRBJ1-2 TRBV5-1
CSASYNGGGAEEQYF TGCAGTGCTAGTTATAACGGCGGGGGGGCGGAGGAGCAGTACTTC many TRBD2 TRBJ2-7 TRBV20-1
CSARDPRGRANSPLHF TGCAGTGCTAGAGATCCGAGAGGGCGGGCTAATTCACCCCTCCACTTT NA NA TRBJ1-6 TRBV20-1
CASSWTGGRDTQYF TGTGCCAGCAGCTGGACAGGGGGCAGGGATACGCAGTATTTT NA TRBD1 TRBJ2-3 TRBV6-1
CASSWTSGDSDTQYF TGCGCCAGCAGCTGGACTAGCGGGGATTCAGATACGCAGTATTTT few TRBD2 TRBJ2-3 TRBV5-1
CSVERAGENIQYF TGCAGCGTTGAACGCGCAGGTGAAAACATTCAGTACTTC many NA TRBJ2-4 TRBV29-1
CASSYLLVGATYEQYF TGTGCCAGCAGTTACTTGCTGGTTGGGGCGACCTACGAGCAGTACTTC many NA TRBJ2-7 TRBV6-5
CSVETRSSGEQYF TGCAGCGTTGAAACGAGGTCTAGTGGCGAGCAGTACTTC NA NA TRBJ2-7 TRBV29-1
CATHRDGYTF TGTGCCACCCACAGGGATGGCTACACCTTC many NA TRBJ1-2 TRBV6-5
CASSQGREKLFF TGTGCCAGCAGCCAAGGCAGAGAAAAGCTGTTTTTT many NA TRBJ1-4 TRBV3-1
CAISESLAGGVYNEQFF TGTGCCATCAGTGAGTCGCTCGCGGGGGGGGTATACAATGAGCAGTTCTTC few TRBD2 TRBJ2-1 TRBV10-3
CASSAGLHYGYTF TGTGCCAGCAGTGCAGGGCTGCACTATGGCTACACCTTC NA NA TRBJ1-2 TRBV28
CSARTGTSGYNEQYF TGCAGTGCTCGAACCGGGACTAGCGGGTACAATGAGCAGTACTTC NA TRBD2 TRBJ2-7 TRBV20-1
CASSQTLGTGRRETQYF TGCGCCAGCAGCCAGACCCTCGGAACAGGGAGGAGAGAGACCCAGTACTTC few NA TRBJ2-5 TRBV4-1
CASSLGTGLGLGGLEQYF TGTGCCAGCAGCTTAGGGACCGGACTGGGTTTGGGTGGTCTCGAGCAGTACTTC few NA TRBJ2-7 TRBV7-2
CASSLAGTTDGYTF TGCGCCAGCAGCTTGGCAGGGACCACAGATGGCTACACCTTC few NA TRBJ1-2 TRBV5-1
CASSGSPGREWDKNIQYF TGCGCCAGCAGCGGCTCCCCGGGCAGGGAATGGGACAAAAACATTCAGTACTTC NA NA TRBJ2-4 TRBV5-1
CASSSTRPSSHSGANVLTF TGTGCCAGCAGCTCCACCCGGCCCTCCAGCCACTCTGGGGCCAACGTCCTGACTTTC many NA TRBJ2-6 TRBV7-9